The T cell receptor (beta chain) under discussion was sequenced for a study of blood T cell repertoires in COVID-19. The assay was immunoSEQ multiplex PCR, and TCRdb's table has in-frame clones only and misses some. Among under 300,000 clones, roughly 87% were seen once, and the ten largest hold about 6%. Germline V gives CDR1 MNHNY, CDR2 SVGAGI (reference sequence). This CDR3 contains 14 residues. Trimming removed 4 bases from V and 8 bases from J; junction bases left unmatched: 5. Assignments of participants to cohorts depended upon their own reported clinical history. This chain joins TRBV6-6 and TRBJ1-6; 7 bases are shared with TRBD1. The sequencing input was PBMCs or T cells enriched from blood (not recorded which). This clonotype was obtained from a woman aged 25 to 45 with acute COVID-19. The CDR3: CASSFKGADSPLHF. In nucleotides, the CDR3 is TGTGCCAGCAGTTTCAAGGGGGCGGATTCACCCCTCCACTTT.